What follows are 5 T cell receptor beta chains derived from one specimen sequenced in a study of blood T cell repertoires in COVID-19. Here immunoSEQ multiplex PCR was the method, and the copy in TCRdb shows in-frame clones only, minus some. The sample holds 250,000 to 350,000 clones, roughly 84% seen once. Sequenced input: peripheral blood. The receptors come from a human donor with COVID-19, enrolled during active disease. The donor label of this sample is uncertain.

This chain uses TRBV30 with TRBJ2-3; the D gene is possibly TRBD2 (6 bases). The CDR3 has 17 amino acids. CDR1 is GTSNPN, CDR2 SVGIG, per germline (reference sequence). V lost 5 bases and J 0 bases, leaving 21 bases between the germline ends. CDR3 sequence (DNA): TGTGCCTGGGGGTATCTCCGGGACTTTTCTAGCACAGATACGCAGTATTTT. This codes for CAWGYLRDFSSTDTQYF.

The rearrangement uses TRBV3-1 (or the pseudogene TRBV3-2) and TRBJ2-2, with 7 bases fitting TRBD1. In germline, CDR1 is LGHDT, CDR2 YNNKEL (reference sequence). The CDR3 is 16 amino acids. Trimming removed 2 bases from V and 6 bases from J; junction bases left unmatched: 9. DNA of the CDR3: TGTGCCAGCAGCCAACTGGTCGGGACAGCGGCCGGGGAGCTGTTTTTT. It specifies CASSQLVGTAAGELFF.

This clone turned up a few times. This sequence joins TRBV12-5 and TRBJ1-5; 7 bases line up with TRBD1. After removal of 4 bases from V and 4 bases from J, the junction contained 13 bases not matched to a gene. CDR1 and CDR2 from the germline V gene are LGHNT and FRNRAP. The CDR3 is 17 amino acids. CDR3 DNA: TGTGCTAGTGGTTCAGCCAGACAGGGCCCGGTGAATCAGCCCCAGCATTTT. It is translated as CASGSARQGPVNQPQHF.

The rearrangement links TRBV12-5 to TRBJ2-7; D is possibly TRBD1 (6 bases). Germline-derived CDR1 and CDR2 are LGHNT and FRNRAP. V lost 5 bases and J 6 bases, leaving 20 bases between the germline ends. This CDR3 is built from 15 residues. Here the CDR3 reads CASGPIYQGSGEQYF. The CDR3, as DNA: TGTGCTAGTGGTCCGATTTATCAGGGGAGCGGCGAGCAGTACTTC.

This clone has a count of ten or more. The genes are TRBV9 and TRBJ1-1; the D gene is possibly TRBD1 (5 bases). CDR1 is SGDLS and CDR2 is YYNGEE in the germline V gene. V was shortened by 4 bases and J by 1 base, with 11 bases between the two germline ends. The CDR3 has 14 amino acids. The CDR3 loop is CASSLQDQNTEAFF. The CDR3 bases are TGTGCCAGCAGCCTACAGGACCAGAACACTGAAGCTTTCTTT.